These 25 T cell receptor beta chains were all obtained from the same sample, sequenced in a study of T cells expressing NK-cell markers. Reprocessing the 5' RACE reads, TCRdb reports a single entry for every CDR3 protein and omits DNA. This table lists roughly 150,000 distinct CDR3 sequences. The sequenced sample was blood T cells: a sorted CD56 or NKG2C T cell subset, CD4+ or CD8+ T cells, or bulk PBMC T cells (not recorded which). These receptors were collected from a man aged 18-75 years in good health.

The chain links TRBV3-1 to TRBJ2-5; without DNA, the TCRdb call of TRBD1 cannot be checked. Germline loops: CDR1 LGHDT, CDR2 YNNKEL (reference sequence). The CDR3 spans 14 residues. This CDR3 reads CASSQARGGETQYF.

This sequence joins TRBV6-1 and TRBJ2-2. Germline V lookup: CDR1 MNHNS, CDR2 SASEGT. CDR3 size: 14 residues. CDR3 amino acids: CASLAGVWNGELFF.

The chain links TRBV6-1 to TRBJ2-3. Germline CDR1 MNHNS, CDR2 SASEGT. This CDR3 has 14 residues. CDR3 in amino acids: CASSEALLSWAQYF.

V usage is TRBV19 and J usage is TRBJ1-6. CDR3 length: 14 residues. Germline lookup yields CDR1 LNHDA and CDR2 SQIVND (reference sequence). The CDR3 loop is CASTIDGLNSPLHF. Supplemented by reference TRBV19 and TRBJ1-6, the full variable domain reads DGGITQSPKYLFRKEGQNVTLSCEQNLNHDAMYWYRQDPGQGLRLIYYSQIVNDFQKGDIAEGYSVSREKKESFPLTVTSAQKNPTAFYLCASTIDGLNSPLHFGNGTRLTVT.

The rearrangement joins TRBV6-2 or TRBV6-3 to TRBJ1-5. Germline CDR1 reads MNHEY; CDR2 reads SVGEGT. This CDR3 has 14 residues. The CDR3 loop is CASSYSEGGQPQHF.

The chain employs TRBV5-6 and TRBJ2-7; TCRdb calls TRBD1, which cannot be checked without DNA. CDR1 is SGHDT and CDR2 is YYEEEE in the germline V gene. The CDR3 sequence is 13 residues long. The CDR3 loop reads CASRMGASYEQYF.

V gene TRBV5-1 combines with J gene TRBJ2-7; absent DNA, TCRdb's TRBD2 call cannot be checked. The CDR3 runs 14 residues. The germline V gene encodes CDR1 SGHRS and CDR2 YFSETQ. The CDR3 spells CASSWTSGTYEQYF.

V is TRBV7-6 and J is TRBJ2-1; TCRdb proposes TRBD2, but this gene call is untestable without DNA. The CDR3 is 15 amino acids. Germline assignment: CDR1 SGHVS and CDR2 FNYEAQ. This CDR3 is CASSLPSGGAYEQFF. Complete variable domain (other parts from reference TRBV7-6 and TRBJ2-1): GAGVSQSPRYKVTKRGQDVALRCDPISGHVSLYWYRQALGQGPEFLTYFNYEAQQDKSGLPNDRFSAERPEGSISTLTIQRTEQRDSAMYRCASSLPSGGAYEQFFGPGTRLTVL.

The chain couples TRBV20-1 to TRBJ2-5; checking the TCRdb D call of TRBD1 is not possible without DNA. CDR1 is DFQATT, CDR2 SNEGSKA, per germline (reference sequence). The CDR3 runs 15 residues. CDR3 sequence: CSARDRVRGAETQYF.

V gene TRBV6-5 combines with J gene TRBJ1-2. CDR1 is MNHEY and CDR2 is SVGAGI in the germline V gene. The CDR3 is 18 residues long. The CDR3 protein is CASSYSSPTASGNYGYTF.

The rearrangement joins TRBV11-2 to TRBJ1-6; TCRdb picks TRBD1, but there is no DNA to check that call. This CDR3 has 16 residues. CDR1 is SGHAT and CDR2 is FQNNGV in the germline V gene. The CDR3 loop is CASSLGQGFVGSPLHF. The variable domain in full, with the rest retrieved from reference TRBV11-2 and TRBJ1-6, is EAGVAQSPRYKIIEKRQSVAFWCNPISGHATLYWYQQILGQGPKLLIQFQNNGVVDDSQLPKDRFSAERLKGVDSTLKIQPAKLEDSAVYLCASSLGQGFVGSPLHFGNGTRLTVT.

The chain joins TRBV6-5 to TRBJ1-4; TCRdb's assignment of TRBD1 cannot be checked, as there is no DNA. The CDR3 has 15 residues. Germline V gene data show CDR1 as MNHEY and CDR2 as SVGAGI. CDR3 loop: CASSSYRDIGEKLFF.

V gene TRBV19 combines with J gene TRBJ1-1; TCRdb gives TRBD1 as the D gene, but with no DNA this cannot be confirmed. Germline V gene data show CDR1 as LNHDA and CDR2 as SQIVND (reference sequence). This CDR3 contains 13 residues. Here the CDR3 reads CASSRTGGTEAFF.

CDR3 sequence: CASSLAKAGGPGTDTQYF. The rearrangement joins TRBV5-1 to TRBJ2-3; lacking DNA, the TRBD2 call made by TCRdb goes unchecked. The CDR3 runs to 18 residues. Germline V gene sequence: CDR1 SGHRS, CDR2 YFSETQ. The full variable domain, in which reference TRBV5-1 and TRBJ2-3 provide the parts outside the CDR3, is KAGVTQTPRYLIKTRGQQVTLSCSPISGHRSVSWYQQTPGQGLQFLFEYFSETQRNKGNFPGRFSGRQFSNSRSEMNVSTLELGDSALYLCASSLAKAGGPGTDTQYFGPGTRLTVL.

The chain couples TRBV7-6 to TRBJ2-2; TCRdb's D call, TRBD1, is unchecked because there is no DNA. CDR1 and CDR2 (germline): SGHVS, FNYEAQ. The CDR3 runs to 20 residues. The chain's CDR3 is CASSFDPETKMLQNTGELFF.

The chain uses TRBV15 and TRBJ2-3; TCRdb's D call, TRBD2, is unchecked because there is no DNA. This CDR3 contains 19 residues. The germline gives CDR1 LNHNV, CDR2 YYDKDF (reference sequence). The CDR3 here is CATSRGHLAGGHETHTQYF.

The chain recombines TRBV7-9 with TRBJ2-1; TCRdb returns TRBD2, unconfirmable since there is no DNA. The CDR3 spans 17 residues. Germline CDR1 is SEHNR and CDR2 is FQNEAQ (reference sequence). Here the CDR3 reads CASGTSGGGASYNEQFF.

CDR3 protein: CASSEGQGDTGELFF. This chain joins TRBV6-4 and TRBJ2-2; the TRBD1 assignment by TCRdb is unverifiable without DNA. Germline lookup yields CDR1 MRHNA and CDR2 SNTAGT. The CDR3 consists of 15 residues.

This CDR3 reads CASSLEGYGYTF. The V call is TRBV5-1, the J call TRBJ1-2. The length of the CDR3 is 12 residues. CDR1 and CDR2 (germline): SGHRS, YFSETQ.

This sequence joins TRBV5-8 and TRBJ2-5. Germline-derived CDR1 and CDR2 are SGHTS and YDEGEE. This CDR3 is built from 14 residues. The CDR3 reads CASSFGQFQETQYF. The full variable domain, completed using reference TRBV5-8 and TRBJ2-5, is EAGVTQSPTHLIKTRGQQATLRCSPISGHTSVYWYQQALGLGLQFLLWYDEGEERNRGNFPPRFSGRQFPNYSSELNVNALELEDSALYLCASSFGQFQETQYFGPGTRLLVL.

This chain joins TRBV25-1 and TRBJ2-2. This CDR3 comprises 14 residues. Germline assignment: CDR1 MGHDK and CDR2 SYGVNS. CDR3 region: CASSDLGSTGELFF.

This chain's CDR3 is CASSIGGLANTEAFF. V and J are TRBV19 and TRBJ1-1. The CDR3 has 15 residues. Germline-derived CDR1 and CDR2 are LNHDA and SQIVND (reference sequence).

This chain connects TRBV19 to TRBJ2-3. Per the germline V gene, CDR1 is LNHDA and CDR2 is SQIVND (reference sequence). The CDR3 loop spans 15 amino acids. The CDR3 here is CASSMMGIGTDTQYF.

The chain is built from TRBV15 and TRBJ2-3; TCRdb proposes TRBD2, but this gene call is untestable without DNA. Germline CDR1 and CDR2: LNHNV and YYDKDF (reference sequence). The CDR3 consists of 15 residues. CDR3 protein: CATSRRGGGTDTQYF. Using reference TRBV15 and TRBJ2-3 for the parts outside the CDR3, the full variable domain is DAMVIQNPRYQVTQFGKPVTLSCSQTLNHNVMYWYQQKSSQAPKLLFHYYDKDFNNEADTPDNFQSRRPNTSFCFLDIRSPGLGDTAMYLCATSRRGGGTDTQYFGPGTRLTVL.

The rearrangement uses TRBV5-1 and TRBJ2-5; no DNA is available, so the TRBD1 call from TCRdb remains unchecked. Germline V gene lookup returns CDR1 SGHRS and CDR2 YFSETQ. This CDR3 comprises 18 residues. The chain's CDR3 is CAITRQGPRRLAQETQYF.